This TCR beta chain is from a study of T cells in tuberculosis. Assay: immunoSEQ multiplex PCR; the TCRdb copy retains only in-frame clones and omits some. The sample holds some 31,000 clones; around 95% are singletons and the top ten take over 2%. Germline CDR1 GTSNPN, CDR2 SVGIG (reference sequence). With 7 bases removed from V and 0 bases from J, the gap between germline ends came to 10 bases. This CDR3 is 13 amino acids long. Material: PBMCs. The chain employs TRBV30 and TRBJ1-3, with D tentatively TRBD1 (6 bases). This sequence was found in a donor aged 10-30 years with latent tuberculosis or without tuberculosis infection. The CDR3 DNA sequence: TGTGCCTTGGACAGCTTCTCTGGAAACACCATATATTTT. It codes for CALDSFSGNTIYF.